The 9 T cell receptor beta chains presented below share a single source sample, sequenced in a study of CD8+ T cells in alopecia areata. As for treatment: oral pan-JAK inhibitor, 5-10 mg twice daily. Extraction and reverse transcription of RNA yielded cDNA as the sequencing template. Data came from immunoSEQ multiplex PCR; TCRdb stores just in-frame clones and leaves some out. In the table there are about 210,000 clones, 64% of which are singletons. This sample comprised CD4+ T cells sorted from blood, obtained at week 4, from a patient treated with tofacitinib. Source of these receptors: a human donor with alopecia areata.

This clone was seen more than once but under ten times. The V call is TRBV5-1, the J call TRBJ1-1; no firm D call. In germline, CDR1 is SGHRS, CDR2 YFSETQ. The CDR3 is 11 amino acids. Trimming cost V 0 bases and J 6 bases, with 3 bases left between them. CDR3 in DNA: TGCGCCAGCAGCTTGGAGGCTGAAGCTTTCTTT. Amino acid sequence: CASSLEAEAFF.

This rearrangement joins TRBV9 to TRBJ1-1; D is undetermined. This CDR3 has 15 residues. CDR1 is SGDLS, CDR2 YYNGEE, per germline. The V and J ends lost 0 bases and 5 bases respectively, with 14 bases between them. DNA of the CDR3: TGTGCCAGCAGCGTAGGGGCCCTAGATGGGACTGAAGCTTTCTTT. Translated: CASSVGALDGTEAFF.

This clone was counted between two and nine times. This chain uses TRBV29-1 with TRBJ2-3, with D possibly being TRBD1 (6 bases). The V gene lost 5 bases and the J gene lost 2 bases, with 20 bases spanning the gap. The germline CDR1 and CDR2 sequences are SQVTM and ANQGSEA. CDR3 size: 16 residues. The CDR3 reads CSVRQVGQTNTDTQYF. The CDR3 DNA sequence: TGCAGCGTTCGCCAAGTGGGACAAACCAACACAGATACGCAGTATTTT.

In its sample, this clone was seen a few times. For the CDR3, the DNA is TGTGCCAGCAGCCTAACCTTGGGACAGGGTGATCAGCCCCAGCATTTT. It translates to CASSLTLGQGDQPQHF. The chain employs TRBV7-9 and TRBJ1-5; 9 nucleotides line up with TRBD1. Germline CDR1 is SEHNR and CDR2 is FQNEAQ (reference sequence). The V segment lost 5 bases and the J segment 5 bases; nucleotides outside the gene matches: 10. The CDR3 runs 16 residues.

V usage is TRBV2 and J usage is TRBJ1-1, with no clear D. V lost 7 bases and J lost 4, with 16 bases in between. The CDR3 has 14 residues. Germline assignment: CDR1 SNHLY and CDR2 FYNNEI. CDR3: CASTKQNPTTEAFF. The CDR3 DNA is TGTGCCAGCACGAAACAGAACCCAACCACTGAAGCTTTCTTT.

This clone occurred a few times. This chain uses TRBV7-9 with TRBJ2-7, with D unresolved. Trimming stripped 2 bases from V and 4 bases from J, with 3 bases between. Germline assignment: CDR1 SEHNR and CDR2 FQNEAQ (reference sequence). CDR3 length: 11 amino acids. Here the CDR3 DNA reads TGTGCCAGCAGCTTAAGATACGAGCAGTACTTC. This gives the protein CASSLRYEQYF.

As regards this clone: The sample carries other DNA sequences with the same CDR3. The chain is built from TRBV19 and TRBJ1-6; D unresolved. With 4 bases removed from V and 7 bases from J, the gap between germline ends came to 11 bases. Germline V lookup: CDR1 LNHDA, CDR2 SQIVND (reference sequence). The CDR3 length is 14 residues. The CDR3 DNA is TGTGCCAGTAGTACCGGACGGGTCAATTCACCCCTCCACTTT. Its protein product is CASSTGRVNSPLHF.

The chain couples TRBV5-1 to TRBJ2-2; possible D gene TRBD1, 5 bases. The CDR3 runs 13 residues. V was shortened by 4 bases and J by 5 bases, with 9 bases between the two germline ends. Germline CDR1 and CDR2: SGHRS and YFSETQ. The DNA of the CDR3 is TGCGCCAGCAGCACACAGGAGACCGGGGAGCTGTTTTTT. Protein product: CASSTQETGELFF. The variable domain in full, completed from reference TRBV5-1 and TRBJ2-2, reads KAGVTQTPRYLIKTRGQQVTLSCSPISGHRSVSWYQQTPGQGLQFLFEYFSETQRNKGNFPGRFSGRQFSNSRSEMNVSTLELGDSALYLCASSTQETGELFFGEGSRLTVL.

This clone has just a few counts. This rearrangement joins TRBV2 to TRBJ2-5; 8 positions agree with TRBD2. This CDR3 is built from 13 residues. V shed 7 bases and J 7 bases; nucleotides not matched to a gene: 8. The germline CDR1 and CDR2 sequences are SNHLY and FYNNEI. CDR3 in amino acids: CASTAITSGTQYF. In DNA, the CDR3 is TGTGCCAGCACGGCGATAACTAGCGGGACCCAGTACTTC.